One sample yielded the 10 T cell receptor beta chains listed below, sequenced in a study of shared clonotypes between healthy human individuals. The naive CD8 population came from CD45RO-negative cells selected for CCR7, without terminally differentiated effector memory CD45RA+ cells. TCRdb keeps only in-frame clones here, not all; method: immunoSEQ multiplex PCR. The repertoire holds some 2.1 million clones, with approximately 94% as singletons. The source material was naive CD8+ T cells sorted from blood. The receptors were sampled from a man aged 18 to 30 in good health.

This chain links TRBV5-4 with TRBJ2-3; no firm D call. Trimming took 0 bases from V and 4 from J, leaving 6 bases between them. The CDR3 runs to 13 residues. The germline V gene encodes CDR1 SGHNT and CDR2 YYREEE (reference sequence). The CDR3 is CASSLVPPDTQYF. As DNA, the CDR3 is TGTGCCAGCAGCTTGGTTCCGCCAGATACGCAGTATTTT. Based on the CDR3 plus reference TRBV5-4 and TRBJ2-3, the full variable domain is ETGVTQSPTHLIKTRGQQVTLRCSSQSGHNTVSWYQQALGQGPQFIFQYYREEENGRGNFPPRFSGLQFPNYSSELNVNALELDDSALYLCASSLVPPDTQYFGPGTRLTVL.

The chain carries TRBV12-5 and TRBJ2-3, with D perhaps being TRBD1 or TRBD2 (5 bases each). Germline lookup yields CDR1 LGHNT and CDR2 FRNRAP. The CDR3 runs to 13 residues. Trimming shortened V by 7 bases and J by 9 bases, and 17 bases separated the two germline ends. The CDR3 bases are TGTGCTAGTGTCATCGAGGGGTCCAGGACGCAGTATTTT. Its protein is CASVIEGSRTQYF.

The chain couples TRBV28 to TRBJ1-3; perhaps TRBD1 as D (6 bases). V lost 4 bases, J lost 2 bases, and 15 bases lay in between. This CDR3 has 16 residues. Per the germline V gene, CDR1 is MDHEN and CDR2 is SYDVKM. The CDR3 DNA follows: TGTGCCAGCAGTTCCGTCACAGGGACGGCTGGAAACACCATATATTTT. Protein product: CASSSVTGTAGNTIYF.

For this clone: This sample also contains other DNA sequences that code for the same CDR3. CDR3 sequence: CASSPGFSYEQYF. The CDR3 DNA follows: TGTGCCAGCAGCCCGGGGTTCTCCTACGAGCAGTACTTC. The chain carries TRBV11-2 and TRBJ2-7; the D gene is possibly TRBD2 (5 bases). V lost 5 bases, J lost 0 bases, and 8 bases lay in between. The CDR3 length is 13 residues. The germline V gene has CDR1 SGHAT and CDR2 FQNNGV.

For this clone: The junction departs from the called germline gene at one end, perhaps through a read error. The sample contains more than one DNA sequence encoding this CDR3. This sequence joins TRBV11-2 and TRBJ2-3; D is unclear. This CDR3 is built from 14 residues. CDR1 is SGHAT, CDR2 FQNNGV, per germline. This CDR3 reads CASSLDPSTDTQYF. CDR3 nucleotide sequence: TGTGCCAGCAGCCTAGACCCTTCCACAGATACGCAGTATTTT.

J is TRBJ2-3 and V is TRBV29-1; D not certain. The CDR3 spans 12 residues. V lost 7 bases and J lost 1, with 9 bases in between. Per germline, CDR1 SQVTM and CDR2 ANQGSEA. CDR3 sequence (DNA): TGCAGCGCCCGGGCCGGCACAGATACGCAGTATTTT. Its protein product is CSARAGTDTQYF.

CDR3 DNA sequence: TGCAGCGTATGGAGCCCCTACGAGCAGTACTTC. It codes for CSVWSPYEQYF. The J gene is TRBJ2-7, the V gene TRBV29-1; no firm D call. CDR1 SQVTM and CDR2 ANQGSEA come from the germline V gene. V was cut by 6 bases and J by 2 bases, with 8 bases left in between. The CDR3 sequence is 11 residues long.

The chain is built from TRBV29-1 and TRBJ2-1, with 7 nucleotides matching TRBD2. The V segment lost 7 bases and the J segment 6 bases; nucleotides outside the gene matches: 6. Germline V gene sequence: CDR1 SQVTM, CDR2 ANQGSEA. There are 12 residues in the CDR3. CDR3: CSAEGGPNEQFF. The CDR3 DNA is TGCAGCGCCGAGGGAGGGCCCAATGAGCAGTTCTTC.

The chain recombines TRBV27 with TRBJ1-5; TRBD1 is a possible D gene (5 bases). Looked up from germline, CDR1 is MNHEY and CDR2 is SMNVEV (reference sequence). The CDR3 spans 14 residues. Trimming shortened V by 3 bases and J by 3 bases, and 9 bases separated the two germline ends. The chain's CDR3 is CASSFGGTNQPQHF. For the CDR3, the DNA is TGTGCCAGCAGTTTTGGAGGGACCAATCAGCCCCAGCATTTT.

V usage is TRBV28 and J usage is TRBJ2-5, with D hard to call. Between the trimmed V and J ends, which lost 4 bases and 1 base, there was a span of 7 bases. The CDR3 runs to 13 residues. CDR1 MDHEN and CDR2 SYDVKM come from the germline V gene. CDR3 in DNA: TGTGCCAGCAGTTCCCCGCTCCAAGAGACCCAGTACTTC. As protein: CASSSPLQETQYF.